The 5 T cell receptor beta chains below were found in one sample sequenced in a study of cytomegalovirus exposure and HLA in healthy donors. Assay: immunoSEQ multiplex PCR; the TCRdb copy retains only in-frame clones and omits some. The table has about 56,000 clones, just over 90% seen once. The material sequenced was PBMCs. The receptors come from a woman between 18 and 29 years old in good health and CMV-seropositive.

This rearrangement joins TRBV7-6 to TRBJ2-1; TRBD2 matches at 12 bases. Trimming at V came to 1 base and at J to 7 bases, leaving 5 bases not matched to a gene. The CDR3 spans 16 residues. Germline loops: CDR1 SGHVS, CDR2 FNYEAQ. CDR3 sequence: CASSLELAGGLNEQFF. The CDR3 region has the DNA TGTGCCAGCAGCTTAGAACTAGCGGGGGGTCTGAATGAGCAGTTCTTC.

The chain uses TRBV30 and TRBJ2-3; 9 bases align to TRBD2. The V segment lost 2 bases and the J segment 14 bases; nucleotides outside the gene matches: 8. This CDR3 is built from 12 residues. Per the germline V gene, CDR1 is GTSNPN and CDR2 is SVGIG (reference sequence). The CDR3 DNA reads TGTGCCTGGAGTTCGCGGGGGGGCCGGGGGTATTTT. Translating gives CAWSSRGGRGYF.

The count of this clone is one. V and J are TRBV4-3 and TRBJ2-3, with TRBD2 matching over 12 bases. The germline gives CDR1 LGHNA, CDR2 YSLEER. The CDR3 contains 17 residues. Trimming cost V 1 base and J 1 base; bases outside gene matches: 3. The CDR3 loop is CASSQGTSGDGTDTQYF. The CDR3 DNA sequence: TGCGCCAGCAGCCAAGGGACTAGCGGGGACGGCACAGATACGCAGTATTTT.

J is TRBJ1-5 and V is TRBV7-2; D is ambiguous. The V end was cut by 6 bases, the J end by 6 bases, with 18 bases between. The CDR3 is 15 amino acids. The V gene's germline CDR1 is SGHTA and CDR2 FQGNSA. The CDR3 sequence is CASSFRTGEGQPQHF. For the CDR3, the DNA is TGTGCCAGCAGTTTTAGAACCGGGGAAGGTCAGCCCCAGCATTTT.

The chain carries TRBV6-1 and TRBJ2-3, with TRBD1 as a possible D gene (6 bases). Germline V gene sequence: CDR1 MNHNS, CDR2 SASEGT. Trimming removed 4 bases from V and 2 bases from J, with 10 bases in between. The CDR3 length is 14 residues. The CDR3 here is CASSGGQPTDTQYF. CDR3 sequence (DNA): TGTGCCAGCAGTGGGGGGCAACCCACAGATACGCAGTATTTT.